This is a list of T cell receptor beta chains from one sample in a study of T cell responses to AZD1222 COVID-19 vaccine. Generated by immunoSEQ multiplex PCR, the TCRdb table keeps only in-frame clones and is missing some. The sample lists about 180,000 clones, approximately 90% seen once, with approximately 1.5% in the top ten. Sequencing used peripheral blood, obtained on day 0 of AZD1222 vaccination. These receptor sequences come from an adult in good health. Each CDR3 is given with its conserved first and last residue. D genes are given only for firm matches. Clone size is given for some rows only: seen once, a few or many times, or a class if the clone is expanded.

TRBJ1-3 TRBV11-3 TRBD1 - CASSRTGWSSGNTIYF TGTGCCAGCAGCCGGACAGGATGGAGCTCTGGAAACACCATATATTTT
TRBJ1-2 TRBV9 - - CASSVGTIYGYTF TGTGCCAGCAGCGTCGGGACAATTTATGGCTACACCTTC
TRBJ2-3 TRBV18 TRBD2 - CASSQTSGDDTQYF TGTGCCAGCTCACAAACTAGCGGGGATGATACGCAGTATTTT
TRBJ1-1 TRBV6-1 - - CASSEVPQGGAFF TGTGCCAGCAGTGAGGTACCACAGGGAGGAGCTTTCTTT
TRBJ1-1 TRBV18 TRBD1 - CASSRTGLGEAFF TGTGCCAGCTCACGGACAGGTTTGGGTGAAGCTTTCTTT
TRBJ1-4 TRBV6-6 - once CASSPSGHEKLFF TGTGCCAGCAGTCCCTCCGGGCATGAAAAACTGTTTTTT
TRBJ1-2 TRBV7-2 - - CASSTDEANYGYTF TGTGCCAGCAGCACGGACGAGGCTAACTATGGCTACACCTTC
TRBJ2-1 TRBV19 - - CASSTQGQPRINEQFF TGTGCCAGTAGTACCCAAGGACAGCCGAGAATTAATGAGCAGTTCTTC
TRBJ1-2 TRBV6-4 - few CASSDQQGIGGYTF TGTGCCAGCAGTGATCAGCAGGGGATAGGAGGCTACACCTTC
TRBJ1-2 TRBV7-9 - once CASSPPSNYGYTF TGTGCCAGCAGTCCTCCGTCTAACTATGGCTACACCTTC
TRBJ2-2 TRBV4-1 TRBD2 - CASSPQPISGDNTGELFF TGCGCCAGCAGCCCCCAACCCATAAGCGGGGACAACACCGGGGAGCTGTTTTTT
TRBJ1-5 TRBV28 - few CASIQSDVNQPQHF TGTGCCAGCATCCAGTCGGATGTTAATCAGCCCCAGCATTTT
TRBJ1-6 TRBV19 - - CASSNRVNSPLHF TGTGCCAGTAGTAACAGGGTAAATTCACCCCTCCACTTT
TRBJ2-3 TRBV6-5 - - CASSSYFTDTQYF TGTGCCAGCAGTTCCTACTTCACAGATACGCAGTATTTT
TRBJ1-2 TRBV10-2 - - CASSALNYGYTF TGCGCCAGCAGTGCATTAAACTATGGCTACACCTTC
TRBJ2-1 TRBV3-1/TRBV3-2 - - CASSPWESYNEQFF TGTGCCAGCAGCCCGTGGGAGTCCTACAATGAGCAGTTCTTC
TRBJ2-2 TRBV4-1 TRBD1 - CASSQAPPGQTNTGELFF TGCGCCAGCAGCCAAGCTCCCCCGGGACAGACGAACACCGGGGAGCTGTTTTTT
TRBJ2-2 TRBV30 - - CAWSPGPGGELFF TGTGCCTGGAGCCCCGGACCCGGAGGGGAGCTGTTTTTT
TRBJ1-6 TRBV5-1 - - CASSLGPQGSNSPLHF TGCGCCAGCAGCTTGGGACCACAGGGCTCGAATTCACCCCTCCACTTT
TRBJ1-2 TRBV6-1 - - CASSFGGERGYTF TGTGCCAGCAGTTTTGGGGGGGAGCGGGGCTACACCTTC
TRBJ2-3 TRBV6-5 TRBD1 - CASTGTGETDTQYF TGTGCCAGCACGGGGACAGGAGAGACAGATACGCAGTATTTT
TRBJ2-5 TRBV4-1 - - CASSPSGYQETQYF TGCGCCAGCAGCCCTTCCGGCTACCAAGAGACCCAGTACTTC
TRBJ1-1 TRBV11-2 - - CASSSPIWGVKAFF TGTGCCAGCAGCTCCCCTATATGGGGGGTTAAAGCTTTCTTT
TRBJ1-5 TRBV4-1 TRBD1 - CASSQEGGLNQPQHF TGCGCCAGCAGCCAAGAAGGGGGCCTCAATCAGCCCCAGCATTTT
TRBJ1-2 TRBV30 - - CAWSVGPIYGYTF TGTGCCTGGAGTGTCGGGCCGATCTATGGCTACACCTTC
TRBJ2-1 TRBV6-2/TRBV6-3 - - CASSYGQERNEQFF TGTGCCAGCAGTTATGGGCAGGAGAGGAATGAGCAGTTCTTC
TRBJ1-3 TRBV11-1 - - CASSLQNPSGNTIYF TGTGCCAGCAGCTTGCAGAACCCCTCTGGAAACACCATATATTTT
TRBJ2-1 TRBV7-6 - - CASSFILGGAFSNEQFF TGTGCCAGCAGCTTTATTTTGGGGGGCGCTTTTAGCAATGAGCAGTTCTTC
TRBJ1-5 TRBV7-8 TRBD1 - CASSLARQGANQPQHF TGTGCCAGCAGCTTAGCGCGTCAGGGGGCCAATCAGCCCCAGCATTTT
TRBJ1-2 TRBV5-4 TRBD1 - CASSSGQGTANYGYTF TGTGCCAGCAGCTCGGGACAGGGGACAGCTAACTATGGCTACACCTTC
TRBJ1-2 TRBV28 - - CASRPPGVHGYTF TGTGCCAGCAGGCCACCAGGGGTTCATGGCTACACCTTC
TRBJ1-2 TRBV6-5 - - CASSYSWTATNYGYTF TGTGCCAGCAGTTACTCTTGGACGGCGACTAACTATGGCTACACCTTC
TRBJ2-1 TRBV28 TRBD1 many CASVPGQGLAYNEQFF TGTGCCAGCGTCCCGGGACAGGGATTGGCCTACAATGAGCAGTTCTTC
TRBJ1-2 TRBV10-2 - once CAIRAQEGYTF TGCGCCATCCGGGCCCAGGAGGGCTACACCTTC
TRBJ1-5 TRBV6-5 - - CASRGRDRSQPQHF TGTGCCAGCAGGGGCCGCGATCGGAGTCAGCCCCAGCATTTT
TRBJ1-2 TRBV28 TRBD1 - CASSSQTGNYGYTF TGTGCCAGCAGTTCCCAGACAGGGAACTATGGCTACACCTTC
TRBJ2-7 TRBV4-3 TRBD1 - CASSHHGTGSINEQYF TGCGCCAGCAGCCATCACGGGACAGGGAGCATAAACGAGCAGTACTTC